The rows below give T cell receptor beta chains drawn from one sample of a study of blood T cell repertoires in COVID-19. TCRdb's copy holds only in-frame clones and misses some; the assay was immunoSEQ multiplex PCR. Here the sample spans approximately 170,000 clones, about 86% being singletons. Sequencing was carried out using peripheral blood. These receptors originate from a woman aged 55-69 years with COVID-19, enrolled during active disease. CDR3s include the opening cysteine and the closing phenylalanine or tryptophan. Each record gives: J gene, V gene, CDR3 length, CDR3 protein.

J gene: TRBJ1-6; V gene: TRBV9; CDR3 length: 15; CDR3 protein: CASSVVPGGLSPLHF
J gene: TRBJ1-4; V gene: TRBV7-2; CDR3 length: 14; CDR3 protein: CASSLAGTNEKLFF
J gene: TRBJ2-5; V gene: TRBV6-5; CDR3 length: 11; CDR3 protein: CASVREETQYF
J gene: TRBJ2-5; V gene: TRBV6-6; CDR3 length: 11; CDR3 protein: CASSSLETQYF
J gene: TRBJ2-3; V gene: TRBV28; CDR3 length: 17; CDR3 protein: CASTPSPGLAGADTQYF
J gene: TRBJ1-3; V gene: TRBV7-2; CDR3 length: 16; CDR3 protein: CASSMGQASSGNTIYF
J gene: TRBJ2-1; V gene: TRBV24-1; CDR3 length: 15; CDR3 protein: CATRAGGPLGNEQFF
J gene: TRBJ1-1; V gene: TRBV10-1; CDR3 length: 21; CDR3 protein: CASSELKRTGRMKGWDTEAFF
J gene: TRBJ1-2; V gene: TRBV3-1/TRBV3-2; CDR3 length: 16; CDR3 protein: CASSQEGRKSNYGYTF
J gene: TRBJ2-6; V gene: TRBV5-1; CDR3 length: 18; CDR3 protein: CASSLALAGTVGANVLTF
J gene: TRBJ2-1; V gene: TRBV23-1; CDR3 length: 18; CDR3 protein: CASSQAPWGESSYNEQFF
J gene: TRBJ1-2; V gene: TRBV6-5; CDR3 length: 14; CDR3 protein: CASSPGLTNYGYTF
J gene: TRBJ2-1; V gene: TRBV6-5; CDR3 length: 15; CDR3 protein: CASRFGLAGDNEQFF
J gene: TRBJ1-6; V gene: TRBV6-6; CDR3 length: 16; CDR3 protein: CASSYSEGARGSPLHF
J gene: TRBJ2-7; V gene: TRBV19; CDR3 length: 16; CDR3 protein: CATSDLGTSGRYEQYF
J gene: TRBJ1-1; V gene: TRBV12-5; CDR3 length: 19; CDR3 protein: CASGLVRPITGIECTEAFF
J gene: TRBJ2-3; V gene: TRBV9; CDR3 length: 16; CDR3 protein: CASSGVAGGRTDTQYF
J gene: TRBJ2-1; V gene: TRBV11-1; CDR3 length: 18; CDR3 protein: CASSLATLAGGYYNEQFF
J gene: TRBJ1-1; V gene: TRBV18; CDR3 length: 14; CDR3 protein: CASSPQRQGTEAFF
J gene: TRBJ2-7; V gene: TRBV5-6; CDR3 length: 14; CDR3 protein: CASSPGTGNDEQYF
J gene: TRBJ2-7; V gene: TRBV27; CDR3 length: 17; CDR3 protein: CASSPLTSSGITYEQYF
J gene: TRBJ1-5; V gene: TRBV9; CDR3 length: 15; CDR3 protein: CASSVTGNSNQPQHF
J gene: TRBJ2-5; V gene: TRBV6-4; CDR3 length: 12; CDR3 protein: CAIRAFQETQYF
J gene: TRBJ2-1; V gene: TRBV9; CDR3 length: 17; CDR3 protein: CASSVLAGGLVYNEQFF
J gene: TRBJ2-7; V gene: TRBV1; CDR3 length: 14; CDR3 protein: CTSSQVSRVDEQYF
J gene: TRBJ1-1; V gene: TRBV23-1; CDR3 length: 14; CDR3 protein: CASSQPRPPREAFF
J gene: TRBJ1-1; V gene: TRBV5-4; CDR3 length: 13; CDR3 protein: CASSLGLDTEAFF
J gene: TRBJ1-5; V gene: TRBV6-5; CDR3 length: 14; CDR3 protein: CASRSDTPNQPQHF
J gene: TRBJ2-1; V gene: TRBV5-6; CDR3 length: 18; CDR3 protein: CASSLSTSGRVAYNEQFF
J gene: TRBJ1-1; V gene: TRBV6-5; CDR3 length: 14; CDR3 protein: CAINRGLENTEAFF
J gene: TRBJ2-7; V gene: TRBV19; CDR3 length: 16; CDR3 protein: CASSMGGGPIGYEQYF
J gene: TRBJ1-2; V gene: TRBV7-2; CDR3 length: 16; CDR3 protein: CASSLATGQGRAGYTF
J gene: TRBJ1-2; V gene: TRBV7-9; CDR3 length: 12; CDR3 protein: CASSSSGVGYTF
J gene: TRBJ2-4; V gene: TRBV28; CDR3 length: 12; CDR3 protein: CASDQKQGRQYF
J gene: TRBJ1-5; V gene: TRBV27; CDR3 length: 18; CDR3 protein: CASSFSRTGGMGNQPQHF
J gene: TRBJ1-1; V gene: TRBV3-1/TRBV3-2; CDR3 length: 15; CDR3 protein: CASSQDTRNRGEAFF
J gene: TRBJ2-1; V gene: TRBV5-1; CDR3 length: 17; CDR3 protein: CASSLVGGTGSYNEQFF
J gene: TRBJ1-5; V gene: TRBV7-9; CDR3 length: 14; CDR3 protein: CASSLQGTNQPQHF
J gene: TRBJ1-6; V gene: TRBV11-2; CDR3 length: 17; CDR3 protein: CASSLEPGGSYNSPLHF
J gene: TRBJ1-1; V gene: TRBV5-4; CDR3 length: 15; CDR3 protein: CASSWGQGWGTEAFF
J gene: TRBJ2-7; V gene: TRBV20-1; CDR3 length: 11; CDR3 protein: CSGTGLNEQYF
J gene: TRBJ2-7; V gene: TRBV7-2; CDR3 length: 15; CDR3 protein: CASSLEAGRSYEQYF
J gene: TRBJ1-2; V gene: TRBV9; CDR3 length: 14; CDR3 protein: CASSRDRGSDGYTF
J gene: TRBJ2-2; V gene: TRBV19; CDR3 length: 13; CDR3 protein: CASRSTFTGELFF
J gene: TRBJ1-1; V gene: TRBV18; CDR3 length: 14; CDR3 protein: CASSLGQGNTEAFF
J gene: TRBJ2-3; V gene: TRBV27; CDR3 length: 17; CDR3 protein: CASSPPGLAGMTDTQYF
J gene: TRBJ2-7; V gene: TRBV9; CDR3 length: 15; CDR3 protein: CASSARLGGRGEQYF
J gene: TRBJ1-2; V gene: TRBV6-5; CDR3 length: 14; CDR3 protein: CASSYSGGKRGYTF
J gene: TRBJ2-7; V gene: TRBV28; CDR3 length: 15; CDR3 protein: CASSYGTSGSYEQYF
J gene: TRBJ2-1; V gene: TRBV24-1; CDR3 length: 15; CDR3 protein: CATSDPGTGRLEQFF
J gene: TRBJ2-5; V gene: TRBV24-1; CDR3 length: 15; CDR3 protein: CATSEPDQRIETQYF
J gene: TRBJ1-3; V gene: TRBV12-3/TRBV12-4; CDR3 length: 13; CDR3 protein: CASSPGGGNTIYF
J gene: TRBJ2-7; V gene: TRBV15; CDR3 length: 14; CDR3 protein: CATSREIVSYEQYF
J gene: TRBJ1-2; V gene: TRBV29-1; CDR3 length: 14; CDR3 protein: CSVDGGTGYYGYTF
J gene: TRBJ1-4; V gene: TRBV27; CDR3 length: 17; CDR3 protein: CASSSTGLMGENEKLFF